This TCR beta chain was recorded in a study of T cell responses to AZD1222 COVID-19 vaccine. Looking at the study overall: Second doses were pooled across both intervals (about 4 or about 12 weeks).

Study outcomes and limitations: A mostly white British donor set with more females was recruited, and clonal diversity was possibly underestimated. Among spike-specific TCRs, nearly half reportedly target unmutated variant regions.

The CDR3 extends over 13 amino acids. The ends were cut back, 5 bases at V and 4 bases at J, with 12 bases in the middle. Germline V gives CDR1 SSHAT, CDR2 FNYEAQ (reference sequence). Assay used: immunoSEQ multiplex PCR; TCRdb lists only in-frame clones, some missing. Altogether some 160,000 clones are present, about 92% being singletons, with the ten largest covering over 0.7%. As for this clone: Its specificity is unknown.

The V and J genes are TRBV7-7 and TRBJ2-7; D might be TRBD2 (6 bases). The source is an adult in good health. This specimen was peripheral blood, taken on day 0 of AZD1222 vaccination. Here the CDR3 reads CASSPGAGYEQYF. For the CDR3, the DNA is TGTGCCAGCAGCCCGGGAGCAGGGTACGAGCAGTACTTC.